This T cell receptor (beta chain) stems from a study of T cells after posttransplantation cyclophosphamide. Study results and caveats: Later blood repertoires were often dominated by clones from the donor CD8+ memory compartment. Recipient CMV seropositivity and CMV reactivation strongly tracked TRB clonality. Tissue-infiltrating T cells from skin or gut overlapped little with blood T cells.

This clone appeared a few times. Its antigen is currently unknown. TCRdb's copy holds only in-frame clones and misses some; the assay was immunoSEQ multiplex PCR. The sample lists tens of thousands of clones, approximately 88% occurring once. Control samples came 1 year after myeloablative marrow transplants with methotrexate plus calcineurin inhibitor. The V gene lost 0 bases and the J gene lost 6 bases, with 3 bases spanning the gap. This CDR3 comprises 12 residues. Germline CDR1 reads SGDLS; CDR2 reads YYNGEE. This chain joins TRBV9 and TRBJ1-4; D remains unclear. The sequence was collected from a female patient in her 50s who received an allogeneic stem cell transplant from an unrelated donor, was CMV-positive, and had chronic GVHD only. Some T cells may be the graft donor's. The sequencing here drew on PBMCs, taken after an allogeneic stem cell transplant with a calcineurin inhibitor and methotrexate. The CDR3 coding sequence is TGTGCCAGCAGCGTAGGAGATGAAAAACTGTTTTTT. It encodes CASSVGDEKLFF.